This T cell receptor (beta chain) was recovered during a study of a mutant IDH1 vaccine in newly diagnosed glioma. As for the study in general: Among treated patients, roughly 62% were male and around 38% female, and mean age was about 41 years. Every participant had undergone radiotherapy, temozolomide, or both before, and most underwent both.

Profiling relied on immunoSEQ multiplex PCR, and the TCRdb table lists in-frame clones only, not all of them. The sample records about 69,000 clones, approximately 86% being singletons. V was cut by 0 bases and J by 0 bases, with 8 bases left in between. There are 15 residues in the CDR3. CDR1 is ENHRY, CDR2 SYGVKD, per germline. The time point here: baseline, week 1 (first vaccination visit). This sample's treatment: pre-vaccination baseline after standard-of-care therapy. New WHO grade 3 or 4 IDH1-mutant, ATRX-lost astrocytomas were present in all donors. This chain links TRBV10-3 with TRBJ1-1; D might be TRBD1 (5 bases). The specimen comprised PBMCs, sampled from a glioma patient treated with radiotherapy, temozolomide or both. The receptor's source is a man aged 30 to 39 with glioma. The CDR3 loop is CAISESQDLNTEAFF. In DNA form, the CDR3 reads TGTGCCATCAGTGAGTCACAGGACCTGAACACTGAAGCTTTCTTT.